The present T cell receptor beta chain was sequenced within a study of identical twins' blood T cells (dated by TCRdb to 2013 to 2014). Context from the whole study: About 52 million Illumina reads were obtained across roughly 12 libraries, of which six were alpha-chain libraries and six were beta-chain libraries. The study compared TCR alpha and beta chain repertoires of three pairs of monozygous twins using next-generation sequencing to assess genetic influence on repertoire formation. The investigation overall reported the following: The proposed role of the TCRalpha J segment in MHC recognition during thymic selection was stated to require validation by independent studies. Environmental influences could not be excluded as an explanation for twin similarity, since twins were reared together. Twin pairs were reported to be markedly more alike in V gene usage than unrelated donors were, even when looking at non-selected out-of-frame TCRbeta clonotypes. The count of CDR3 clonotypes shared by two donors depended mainly on the product of the two donors' cloneset sizes, and twins did not clearly depart from this trend. Among the most abundant TCRbeta clonotypes, every donor shared more CDR3 sequences with her own twin than with unrelated donors.

Remarks on this clonotype: Its cognate antigen has yet to be identified. No much larger clone is present one base from it, and per-base qualities are unavailable.

Clipping removes 3 bases from V and 2 bases from J, with 23 as the unmatched junction base count. The CDR3 has 20 amino acids, counting the end cysteine and phenylalanine. The DNA shown is the 60-base CDR3, in frame from base 1. Looking up the germline V gene (reference sequence) yields CDR1 DFQATT and CDR2 SNEGSKA. The donors were six healthy women who made up three monozygous twin pairs. All three twin pairs had been reared together and were thought likely to have met the same infectious agents and vaccines. RNA was isolated from peripheral blood mononuclear cells and used to prepare TCR cDNA libraries. Libraries came from 5' RACE. The listed sequencing device is Illumina Genome Analyzer IIx. RNA-based TCR cDNA libraries were prepared by a previously described protocol with several modifications. To prevent cross-contamination, sample-specific barcodes were introduced on both ends of each TCR cDNA library during cDNA synthesis and amplification. The published analysis was carried out like this. Each library contained about 2.2 to 3.6 million CDR3-containing reads, and somewhere between about 100,000 and nearly 550,000 clonotypes were identified for each individual. After reads with improper barcode index combinations were thrown out, a cloneset for each library was built using the MiTCR software. During the assembly of CDR3 clonotypes by MiTCR, low-quality reads were filtered or rescued and PCR and sequencing errors were corrected. Artificial out-of-frame clonotypes were mapped to in-frame sequences, with one indel allowed in the CDR3, and then removed. Similarity of V and J gene usage between donors was measured as Jensen-Shannon divergence divided by mean entropy. TCRdb ran its own pipeline on the public reads, namely fastp trimming at Q25 and MiXCR clone calling, and kept in-frame beta chains. Rows are combined by CDR3 protein, so each entry shows the most common genes and DNA. The V and J calls and clone size come from TCRdb's table, not from the authors' own analysis. The sample yields a few hundred thousand distinct CDR3 sequences; 25% to 35% were counted once. The biggest ten clones account for roughly 5.5% of the sample.

The clonotype was recovered from a woman between 18 and 55 years old in good health. The sequenced sample consisted of PBMCs. The chain was built from TRBV20-1 and TRBJ2-3; 7 central nucleotides agree with TRBD1. At the DNA level, the sequence is TGCAGTGCTAGTTCGCGGACAGGCGAACCTAACCTCCACCTCACAGATACGCAGTATTTT. This codes for CSASSRTGEPNLHLTDTQYF.